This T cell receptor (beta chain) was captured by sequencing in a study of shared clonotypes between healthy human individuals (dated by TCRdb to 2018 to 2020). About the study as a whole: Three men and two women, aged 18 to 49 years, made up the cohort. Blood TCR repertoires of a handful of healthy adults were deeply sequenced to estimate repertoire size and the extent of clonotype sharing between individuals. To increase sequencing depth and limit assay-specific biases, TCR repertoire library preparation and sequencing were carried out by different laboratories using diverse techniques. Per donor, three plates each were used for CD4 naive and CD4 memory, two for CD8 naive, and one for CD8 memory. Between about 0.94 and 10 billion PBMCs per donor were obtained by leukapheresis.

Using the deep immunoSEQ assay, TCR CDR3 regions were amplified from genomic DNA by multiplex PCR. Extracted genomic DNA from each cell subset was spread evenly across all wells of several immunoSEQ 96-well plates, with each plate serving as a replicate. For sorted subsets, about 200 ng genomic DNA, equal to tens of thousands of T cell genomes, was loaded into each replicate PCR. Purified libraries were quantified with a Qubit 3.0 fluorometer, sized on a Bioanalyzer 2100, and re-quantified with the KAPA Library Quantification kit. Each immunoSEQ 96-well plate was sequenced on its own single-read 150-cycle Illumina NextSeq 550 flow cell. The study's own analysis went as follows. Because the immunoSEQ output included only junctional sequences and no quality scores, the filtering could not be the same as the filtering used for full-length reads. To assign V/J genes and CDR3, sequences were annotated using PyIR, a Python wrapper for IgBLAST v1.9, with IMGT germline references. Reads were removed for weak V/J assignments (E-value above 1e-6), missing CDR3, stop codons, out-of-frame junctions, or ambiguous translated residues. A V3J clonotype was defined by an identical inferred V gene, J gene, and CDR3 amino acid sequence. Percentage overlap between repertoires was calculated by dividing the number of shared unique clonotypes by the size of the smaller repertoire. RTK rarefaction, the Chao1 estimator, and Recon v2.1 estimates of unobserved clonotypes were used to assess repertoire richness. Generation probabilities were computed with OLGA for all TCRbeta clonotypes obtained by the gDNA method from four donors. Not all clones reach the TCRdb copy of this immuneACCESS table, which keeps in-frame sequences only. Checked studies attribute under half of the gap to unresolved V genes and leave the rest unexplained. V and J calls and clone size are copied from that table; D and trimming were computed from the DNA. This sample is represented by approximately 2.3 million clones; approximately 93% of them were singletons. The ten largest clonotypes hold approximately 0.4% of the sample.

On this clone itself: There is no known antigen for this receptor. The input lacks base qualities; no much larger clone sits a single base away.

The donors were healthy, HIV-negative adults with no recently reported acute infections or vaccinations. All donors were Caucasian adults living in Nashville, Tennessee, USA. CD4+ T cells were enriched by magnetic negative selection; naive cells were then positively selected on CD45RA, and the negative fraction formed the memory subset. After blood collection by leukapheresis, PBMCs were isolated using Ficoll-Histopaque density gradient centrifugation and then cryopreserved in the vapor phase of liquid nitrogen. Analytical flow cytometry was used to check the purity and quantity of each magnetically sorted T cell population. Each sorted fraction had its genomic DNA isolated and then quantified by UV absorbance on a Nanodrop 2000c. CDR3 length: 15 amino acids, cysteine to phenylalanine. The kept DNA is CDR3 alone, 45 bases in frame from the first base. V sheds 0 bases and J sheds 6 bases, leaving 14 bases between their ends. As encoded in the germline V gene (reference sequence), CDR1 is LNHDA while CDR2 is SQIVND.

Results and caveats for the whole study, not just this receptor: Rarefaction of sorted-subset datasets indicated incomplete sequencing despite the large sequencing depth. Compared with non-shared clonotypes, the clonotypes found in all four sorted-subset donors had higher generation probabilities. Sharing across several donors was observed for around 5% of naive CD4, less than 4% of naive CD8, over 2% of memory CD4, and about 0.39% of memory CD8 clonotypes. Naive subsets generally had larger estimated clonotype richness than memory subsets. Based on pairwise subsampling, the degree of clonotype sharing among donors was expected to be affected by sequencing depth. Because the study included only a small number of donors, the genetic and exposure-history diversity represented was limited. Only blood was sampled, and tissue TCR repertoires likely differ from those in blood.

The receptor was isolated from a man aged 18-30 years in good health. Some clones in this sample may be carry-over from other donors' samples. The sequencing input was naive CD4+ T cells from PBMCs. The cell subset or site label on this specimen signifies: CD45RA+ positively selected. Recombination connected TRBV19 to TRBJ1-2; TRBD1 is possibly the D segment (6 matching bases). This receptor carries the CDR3 CASSIDSPGADGYTF. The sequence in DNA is TGTGCCAGTAGTATAGATTCCCCGGGGGCCGATGGCTACACCTTC.